A single sample is the source of the 30 T cell receptor beta chains below, sequenced in a study of shared clonotypes between healthy human individuals. Libraries were prepared by immunoSEQ multiplex PCR; TCRdb keeps only in-frame clonotypes and omits some of them. This table holds about 1 million clones, around 76% found once. Sample: memory CD4+ T cells sorted from blood. Subset meaning: CD45RA-negative fraction. Receptors were obtained from a man younger than 35 in good health.

V and J are TRBV29-1 and TRBJ2-2; 11 bases match TRBD1. The trim removed 6 bases at V and 4 bases at J, leaving 13 bases unmatched. Germline-derived CDR1 and CDR2 are SQVTM and ANQGSEA. The CDR3 extends over 17 amino acids. This CDR3 is CSVPGTGGSVGTGELFF. Here the CDR3 DNA reads TGCAGCGTCCCCGGGACAGGGGGTTCAGTTGGCACCGGGGAGCTGTTTTTT.

The V and J genes are TRBV6-6 and TRBJ2-1; D unclear. CDR1 and CDR2 (germline): MNHNY, SVGAGI (reference sequence). CDR3 length equals 12 residues. Trimming removed 7 bases at V and 5 bases at J, with 9 bases between. The CDR3 DNA follows: TGTGCCAGCACGGCTAGAAACAATGAGCAGTTCTTC. Its protein is CASTARNNEQFF.

The J gene is TRBJ1-1, the V gene TRBV7-9; 7 bases agree with TRBD1. The CDR3 runs 15 residues. Germline CDR1 SEHNR, CDR2 FQNEAQ (reference sequence). J lost 2 bases, V lost 5 bases, and 8 bases had no gene match. The CDR3 loop is CASSPPGTANTEAFF. The DNA for the CDR3 is TGTGCCAGCAGCCCACCCGGGACAGCCAACACTGAAGCTTTCTTT.

This clone has a count of ten or more. This chain uses TRBV4-1 with TRBJ1-5; D gene ambiguous. CDR1 is MGHRA and CDR2 is YSYEKL in the germline V gene. The CDR3 consists of 16 residues. The V end lost 0 bases, the J end lost 2 bases, and 11 bases lay between the germline ends. CDR3 bases: TGCGCCAGCAGCCAAGATCCGCAGGTTGGCAATCAGCCCCAGCATTTT. Amino acid sequence: CASSQDPQVGNQPQHF.

This sequence joins TRBV6-6 and TRBJ2-7; no definite D call. Germline V CDR1 and CDR2: MNHNY, SVGAGI (reference sequence). V was clipped by 8 bases and J by 0 bases, with 11 bases between them. This CDR3 is 13 amino acids long. The CDR3 coding sequence is TGTGCCAGCCTATCAGGTGCCTCCTACGAGCAGTACTTC. Translated: CASLSGASYEQYF.

This chain connects TRBV5-6 to TRBJ2-5; 8 bases line up with TRBD1. CDR3 length: 15 residues. V shed 5 bases, J shed 5 bases, and the junction held 11 bases outside the gene matches. Germline V gene lookup returns CDR1 SGHDT and CDR2 YYEEEE. CDR3 region: CASSLPDRAQETQYF. The CDR3 DNA follows: TGTGCCAGCAGTCTTCCGGACAGGGCCCAGGAGACCCAGTACTTC.

The J gene is TRBJ2-5, the V gene TRBV29-1; the D is unclear. The CDR3 loop spans 14 amino acids. Trimming took off 0 bases at V and 5 bases at J, with 13 bases between the two ends. Germline assignment: CDR1 SQVTM and CDR2 ANQGSEA. CDR3 sequence reads: CSVEDRGVRETQYF. In DNA, the CDR3 is TGCAGCGTTGAAGATCGCGGAGTACGGGAGACCCAGTACTTC. The complete variable domain, with remaining parts taken from reference TRBV29-1 and TRBJ2-5, reads SAVISQKPSRDICQRGTSLTIQCQVDSQVTMMFWYRQQPGQSLTLIATANQGSEATYESGFVIDKFPISRPNLTFSTLTVSNMSPEDSSIYLCSVEDRGVRETQYFGPGTRLLVL.

This clone appeared a few times. The chain couples TRBV19 to TRBJ1-2; D is undetermined. Germline CDR1 and CDR2: LNHDA and SQIVND (reference sequence). Trimming cost V 4 bases and J 2 bases, with 11 bases left between them. This CDR3 comprises 14 residues. CDR3 sequence reads: CASSRLDGNYGYTF. Written as DNA, the CDR3 is TGTGCCAGTAGTAGGTTGGACGGGAACTATGGCTACACCTTC.

This clone occurred once. V is TRBV6-1 and J is TRBJ1-1; the D gene is possibly TRBD1 (6 bases). V lost 6 bases, J lost 1 base, and 9 bases lay in between. CDR3 length: 13 residues. The germline V gene encodes CDR1 MNHNS and CDR2 SASEGT. This chain's CDR3 is CASRAGANTEAFF. CDR3 sequence (DNA): TGTGCCAGCAGGGCGGGGGCGAACACTGAAGCTTTCTTT.

This chain connects TRBV7-2 to TRBJ1-2; 9 nucleotides align to TRBD1. V lost 2 bases, J lost 8 bases, and 12 bases stayed unmatched. This CDR3 has 16 residues. Germline assignment: CDR1 SGHTA and CDR2 FQGNSA. CDR3 sequence reads: CASSLLGTGLNSGYTF. Written as DNA, the CDR3 is TGTGCCAGCAGCTTACTTGGGACAGGGCTGAACTCGGGCTACACCTTC.

Details on this clone: This sample also contains other DNA sequences that code for the same CDR3. The gene calls are TRBV30 and TRBJ1-5, with D hard to call. Looked up from germline, CDR1 is GTSNPN and CDR2 is SVGIG (reference sequence). The CDR3 has 14 residues. Between the trimmed V and J ends, which lost 0 bases and 1 base, there was a span of 7 bases. The CDR3 sequence: CAWSVSGSNQPQHF. The CDR3 nucleotides read TGTGCCTGGAGTGTCTCGGGGAGCAATCAGCCCCAGCATTTT.

The count of this clone is one. The DNA of the CDR3 is TGTGCCACCTTTTCCTCCTACAATGAGCAGTTCTTC. Encoded protein: CATFSSYNEQFF. The chain employs TRBV28 and TRBJ2-1, with unresolved D. Deletions cut 10 bases from V and 0 bases from J, with 7 bases between. The CDR3 loop spans 12 amino acids. Germline CDR1 reads MDHEN; CDR2 reads SYDVKM.

V gene TRBV28 combines with J gene TRBJ2-2; D unresolved. The germline V gene encodes CDR1 MDHEN and CDR2 SYDVKM. This CDR3 is 16 amino acids long. V was shortened by 2 bases and J by 0 bases, with 10 bases between the two germline ends. For the CDR3, the DNA is TGTGCCAGCAGTTTAATAACAAAAACGAACACCGGGGAGCTGTTTTTT. It specifies CASSLITKTNTGELFF.

The chain couples TRBV6-4 to TRBJ2-7; 7 nucleotides match TRBD1. V lost 2 bases to trimming and J lost 1 base; unmatched junction nucleotides: 8. The CDR3 has 16 amino acids. CDR1 is MRHNA, CDR2 SNTAGT, per germline. Here the CDR3 DNA reads TGTGCCAGCAGTGACCCGACCGGGACAGCGTCCTACGAGCAGTACTTC. It codes for CASSDPTGTASYEQYF.

The chain uses TRBV30 and TRBJ1-2, with D possibly matching TRBD1 (6 bases). The V end lost 2 bases, the J end lost 0 bases, and 13 bases lay between the germline ends. Germline V gene sequence: CDR1 GTSNPN, CDR2 SVGIG (reference sequence). The CDR3 sequence is 15 residues long. CDR3 bases: TGTGCCTGGAGTCCCGGACAGCGATCTAACTATGGCTACACCTTC. As protein: CAWSPGQRSNYGYTF.

This clone came up many times. This chain joins TRBV5-8 and TRBJ1-1, with 7 bases identical to TRBD1. Trimming at V came to 4 bases and at J to 5 bases, leaving 8 bases not matched to a gene. The germline V gene has CDR1 SGHTS and CDR2 YDEGEE. The CDR3 runs 14 residues. The CDR3 sequence: CASSVQGRATEAFF. The CDR3 nucleotides read TGTGCCAGCAGCGTACAGGGGCGGGCGACTGAAGCTTTCTTT.

The V gene is TRBV15, the J gene TRBJ1-4, with D perhaps matching TRBD1 (6 bases). Germline loops: CDR1 LNHNV, CDR2 YYDKDF (reference sequence). The CDR3 covers 16 residues. V dropped 3 bases and J dropped 8 bases, with 19 bases sitting between them. DNA for the CDR3: TGTGCCACCAGCAGGGGGGCGGGGGCGCGGAGGGAAAAACTGTTTTTT. Encoded protein: CATSRGAGARREKLFF.

The J gene is TRBJ2-1, the V gene TRBV19; 9 nucleotides align to TRBD2. Per germline, CDR1 LNHDA and CDR2 SQIVND (reference sequence). The CDR3 runs to 16 residues. With 6 bases clipped from V and 2 bases from J, the junction kept 8 bases outside the gene matches. The CDR3 nucleotides read TGTGCCAGTAGATCCTCGGCGGGAGGGGCCTACAATGAGCAGTTCTTC. This translates into CASRSSAGGAYNEQFF.

This clone has just one count. V gene TRBV21-1 combines with J gene TRBJ2-7; the D call in the table, TRBD1, was not verified against the DNA. TRBV21-1 is shown as a pseudogene. The CDR3 runs to 15 residues. The CDR3 coding sequence is TGTGCCGCAGGGGACCGGGACAGGGGGAATTACGAGCAGTACTTC. Residues: CAAGDRDRGNYEQYF.

This chain connects TRBV10-3 to TRBJ2-1; TRBD2 might be the D (6 bases). This CDR3 region has 15 residues. V was trimmed by 2 bases and J by 5 bases, leaving 13 bases between them. Germline V gene data show CDR1 as ENHRY and CDR2 as SYGVKD. The CDR3 DNA reads TGTGCCATCAGTGAGCCCCAGACTAGTAACAATGAGCAGTTCTTC. Residues: CAISEPQTSNNEQFF.

J is TRBJ1-4 and V is TRBV9; 7 nucleotides agree with TRBD1. V shed 0 bases and J 6 bases; nucleotides not matched to a gene: 2. CDR3 size: 14 residues. Germline CDR1 reads SGDLS; CDR2 reads YYNGEE. The CDR3 DNA reads as TGTGCCAGCAGCGTAGAAGGACAGGATGAAAAACTGTTTTTT. Translating it yields CASSVEGQDEKLFF. Using reference TRBV9 and TRBJ1-4 for the parts outside the CDR3, the full variable domain is DSGVTQTPKHLITATGQRVTLRCSPRSGDLSVYWYQQSLDQGLQFLIQYYNGEERAKGNILERFSAQQFPDLHSELNLSSLELGDSALYFCASSVEGQDEKLFFGSGTQLSVL.

The gene calls are TRBV6-1 and TRBJ1-2; 7 bases align to TRBD1. Germline V gene data show CDR1 as MNHNS and CDR2 as SASEGT. The CDR3 is made up of 15 amino acids. V shed 6 bases and J 4 bases; nucleotides not matched to a gene: 11. CDR3 in amino acids: CASSLEGARSYGYTF. In nucleotides, the CDR3 is TGTGCCAGCAGCCTAGAGGGGGCGCGGAGCTATGGCTACACCTTC.

This chain links TRBV18 with TRBJ2-7; D gene uncertain. CDR1 KGHSH and CDR2 LQKENI come from the germline V gene. V was cut by 6 bases and J by 6 bases, with 15 bases left in between. There are 13 residues in the CDR3. This CDR3 reads CASSPGQVSEQYF. The CDR3 nucleotides read TGTGCCAGCTCCCCCGGCCAGGTCTCCGAGCAGTACTTC.

The gene calls are TRBV27 and TRBJ2-1, with D perhaps given as TRBD1 or TRBD2 (5 bases each). Germline-derived CDR1 and CDR2 are MNHEY and SMNVEV (reference sequence). Trimming removed 5 bases from V and 12 bases from J, with 23 bases in between. The CDR3 has 15 residues. The CDR3 DNA follows: TGTGCCAGCAGTCTAGGTGAGGGGCTCGCAATGAGGCAGTTCTTC. It translates to CASSLGEGLAMRQFF.

The CDR3 DNA reads as TGTGCCAGCAGCTTAACGGCAGGGCCAAACCGCACAGATACGCAGTATTTT. Its translation is CASSLTAGPNRTDTQYF. The chain recombines TRBV11-3 with TRBJ2-3; tentative D call: TRBD1 (5 bases). Trimming shortened V by 2 bases and J by 1 base, and 16 bases separated the two germline ends. Germline-derived CDR1 and CDR2 are SGHNT and YENEEA. CDR3 length: 17 amino acids.

J is TRBJ1-1 and V is TRBV11-1, with D tentatively TRBD1 (6 bases). Germline V gene lookup returns CDR1 SGHAT and CDR2 FQDESV (reference sequence). The CDR3 runs to 14 residues. V lost 5 bases and J 0 bases, leaving 10 bases between the germline ends. In DNA, the CDR3 is TGTGCCAGCAGCAAAACAGGGATGAACACTGAAGCTTTCTTT. Amino acids: CASSKTGMNTEAFF. Full variable domain (missing parts from reference TRBV11-1 and TRBJ1-1): EAEVAQSPRYKITEKSQAVAFWCDPISGHATLYWYRQILGQGPELLVQFQDESVVDDSQLPKDRFSAERLKGVDSTLKIQPAELGDSAMYLCASSKTGMNTEAFFGQGTRLTVV.

The CDR3 DNA reads as TGTGCCAGCACTCCTACTAGCGGGATTGCCGGGGAGCTGTTTTTT. It is translated as CASTPTSGIAGELFF. The chain joins TRBV6-1 to TRBJ2-2; 10 nucleotides agree with TRBD2. Germline values: CDR1 MNHNS, CDR2 SASEGT. The CDR3 consists of 15 residues. V was clipped by 7 bases and J by 6 bases; unmatched bases: 8.

V gene TRBV5-5 combines with J gene TRBJ2-7, with 8 bases aligning to TRBD1. The CDR3 extends over 13 amino acids. Trimming removed 4 bases from V and 5 bases from J; junction bases left unmatched: 5. Germline CDR1 SGHKS, CDR2 YYEKEE (reference sequence). CDR3 amino acids: CASSLDRVNEQYF. The CDR3 region has the DNA TGTGCCAGCAGCCTGGACAGGGTCAACGAGCAGTACTTC.

This rearrangement joins TRBV5-1 to TRBJ1-1; possibly TRBD1 for D (6 bases). The CDR3 runs to 14 residues. Deletions cut 6 bases from V and 1 base from J, with 13 bases between. Germline V gives CDR1 SGHRS, CDR2 YFSETQ. CDR3 sequence (DNA): TGCGCCAGCACCAGGACAGCTTCGAACACTGAAGCTTTCTTT. As protein: CASTRTASNTEAFF. Combining the CDR3 with reference TRBV5-1 and TRBJ1-1 gives the whole variable domain KAGVTQTPRYLIKTRGQQVTLSCSPISGHRSVSWYQQTPGQGLQFLFEYFSETQRNKGNFPGRFSGRQFSNSRSEMNVSTLELGDSALYLCASTRTASNTEAFFGQGTRLTVV.

The J gene is TRBJ1-1, the V gene TRBV10-2; D call uncertain. V lost 6 bases to trimming and J lost 5 bases, with 7 bases between them. The CDR3 consists of 11 residues. The germline CDR1 and CDR2 sequences are WSHSY and SAAADI. In nucleotides, the CDR3 is TGCGCCAGCAGCCCTTTAACTGAAGCTTTCTTT. This sequence encodes CASSPLTEAFF.